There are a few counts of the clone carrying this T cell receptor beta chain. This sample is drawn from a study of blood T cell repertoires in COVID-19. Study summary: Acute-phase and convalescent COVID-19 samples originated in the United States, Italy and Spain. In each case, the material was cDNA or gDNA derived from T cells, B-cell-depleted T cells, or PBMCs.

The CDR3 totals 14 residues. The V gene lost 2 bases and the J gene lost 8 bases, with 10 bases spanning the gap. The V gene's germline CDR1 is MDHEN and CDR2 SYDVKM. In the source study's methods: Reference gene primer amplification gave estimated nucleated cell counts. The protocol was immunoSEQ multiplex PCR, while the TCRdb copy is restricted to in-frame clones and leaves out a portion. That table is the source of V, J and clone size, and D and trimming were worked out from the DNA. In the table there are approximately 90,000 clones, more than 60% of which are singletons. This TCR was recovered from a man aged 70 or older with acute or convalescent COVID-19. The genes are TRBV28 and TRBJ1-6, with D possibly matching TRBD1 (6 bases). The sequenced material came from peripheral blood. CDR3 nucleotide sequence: TGTGCCAGCAGTTTAGGGGGCTCGGATTCACCCCTCCACTTT. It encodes CASSLGGSDSPLHF.